This TCR beta chain appears in the sequencing data of a study of cytomegalovirus exposure and HLA in healthy donors. Across the study: An earlier analysis found 120 million or so unique TCR beta sequences from about 179 million T cells. Notes on the study in general: Cytomegalovirus-associated status was assigned to 150 or so TCR beta chains.

PCR was performed using 60 Vbeta and 13 Jbeta primers. Libraries were prepared by immunoSEQ multiplex PCR; TCRdb keeps only in-frame clonotypes and omits some of them. The sample yields over 150,000 clones, around four fifths seen once. Each of the donors was a healthy bone marrow donor. The donors, nominally healthy at sampling, likely had unrecorded immune exposures. The sample holds one count of this clone. The antigen is unknown. Input material: PBMCs. The sequence came from a boy aged 2 to 9 in good health and CMV-seronegative.

The CDR3 sequence is CSALWLYEQYF. The CDR3 DNA is TGCAGTGCTCTTTGGCTCTACGAGCAGTACTTC. This chain uses TRBV20-1 with TRBJ2-7; D is unclear. The CDR3 has 11 amino acids. In germline, CDR1 is DFQATT, CDR2 SNEGSKA (reference sequence). The V end was cut by 5 bases, the J end by 3 bases, with 8 bases between.